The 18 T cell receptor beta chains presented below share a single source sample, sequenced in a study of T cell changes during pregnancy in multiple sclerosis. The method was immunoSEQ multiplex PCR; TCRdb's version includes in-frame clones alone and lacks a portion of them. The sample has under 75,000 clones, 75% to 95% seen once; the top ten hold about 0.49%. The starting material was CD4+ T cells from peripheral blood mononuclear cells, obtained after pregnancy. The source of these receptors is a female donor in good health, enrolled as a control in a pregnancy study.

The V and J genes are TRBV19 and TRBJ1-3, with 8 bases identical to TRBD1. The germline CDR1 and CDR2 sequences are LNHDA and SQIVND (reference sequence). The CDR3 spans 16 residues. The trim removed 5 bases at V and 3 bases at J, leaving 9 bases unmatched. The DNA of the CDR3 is TGTGCCAGTAGTGCCAAAGACAGGGGAGGTGGAAACACCATATATTTT. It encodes CASSAKDRGGGNTIYF.

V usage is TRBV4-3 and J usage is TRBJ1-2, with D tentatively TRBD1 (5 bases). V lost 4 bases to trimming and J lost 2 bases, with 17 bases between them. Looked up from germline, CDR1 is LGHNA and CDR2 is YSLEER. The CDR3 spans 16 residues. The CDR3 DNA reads TGCGCCAGCAGCCCTTTTTTGGGGGGGAAAAACTATGGCTACACCTTC. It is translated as CASSPFLGGKNYGYTF.

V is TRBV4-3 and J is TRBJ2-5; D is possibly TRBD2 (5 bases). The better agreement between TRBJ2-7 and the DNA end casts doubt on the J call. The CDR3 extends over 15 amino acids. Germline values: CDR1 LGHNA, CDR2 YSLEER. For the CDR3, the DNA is TGCGCCAGCAGCCAACAGGTTGGTAGCGCGGGCGAGCAGTACTTC. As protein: CASSQQVGSAGEQYF.

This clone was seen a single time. This chain's CDR3 is CAWREPTSGDPGTQYF. For the CDR3, the DNA is TGTGCCTGGAGGGAGCCGACTAGCGGGGACCCCGGGACGCAGTATTTT. This chain links TRBV30 with TRBJ2-3; TRBD2 matches at 11 bases. This CDR3 is built from 16 residues. The V and J ends lost 3 bases and 9 bases, in that order; junction bases with no gene match: 14. Looked up from germline, CDR1 is GTSNPN and CDR2 is SVGIG (reference sequence).

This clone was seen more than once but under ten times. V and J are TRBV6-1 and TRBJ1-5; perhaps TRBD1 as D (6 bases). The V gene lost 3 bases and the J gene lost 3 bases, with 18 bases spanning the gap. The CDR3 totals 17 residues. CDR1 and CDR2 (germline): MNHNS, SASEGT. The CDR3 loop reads CASSDPPGRQVNQPQHF. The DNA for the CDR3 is TGTGCCAGCAGTGACCCGCCAGGACGACAGGTCAATCAGCCCCAGCATTTT.

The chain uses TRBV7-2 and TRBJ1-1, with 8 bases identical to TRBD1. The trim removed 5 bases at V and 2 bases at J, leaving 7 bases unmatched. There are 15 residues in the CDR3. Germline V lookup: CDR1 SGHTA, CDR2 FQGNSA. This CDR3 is CASSVKTGDNTEAFF. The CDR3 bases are TGTGCCAGCAGCGTGAAGACAGGGGATAACACTGAAGCTTTCTTT.

The CDR3 DNA reads TGTGCCAGCAGCTCCCTTTCCTCTGGAAACACCATATATTTT. Translation: CASSSLSSGNTIYF. V and J are TRBV5-8 and TRBJ1-3, with D unclear. The CDR3 has 14 residues. The V end was cut by 3 bases, the J end by 0 bases, with 7 bases between. Germline loops: CDR1 SGHTS, CDR2 YDEGEE.

The CDR3 DNA is TGTGCCAGCGGGCGGGAGTCCTTAGAGACCCAGTACTTC. Its protein product is CASGRESLETQYF. The rearrangement uses TRBV7-9 and TRBJ2-5; 7 bases are shared with TRBD2. The CDR3 loop spans 13 amino acids. With 8 bases clipped from V and 4 bases from J, the junction kept 7 bases outside the gene matches. Germline-derived CDR1 and CDR2 are SEHNR and FQNEAQ (reference sequence).

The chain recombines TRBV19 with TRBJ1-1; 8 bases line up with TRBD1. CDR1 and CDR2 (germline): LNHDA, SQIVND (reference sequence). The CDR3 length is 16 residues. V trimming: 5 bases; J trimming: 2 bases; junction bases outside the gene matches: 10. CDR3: CASSSDGQGGNTEAFF. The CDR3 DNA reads TGTGCCAGTAGTTCAGATGGACAGGGAGGCAACACTGAAGCTTTCTTT.

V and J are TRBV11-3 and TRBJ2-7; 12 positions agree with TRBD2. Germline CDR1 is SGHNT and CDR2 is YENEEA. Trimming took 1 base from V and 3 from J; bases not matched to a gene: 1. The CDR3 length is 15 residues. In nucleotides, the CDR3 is TGTGCCAGCAGCTTAGGACTAGCGGGGGTCTACGAGCAGTACTTC. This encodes CASSLGLAGVYEQYF.

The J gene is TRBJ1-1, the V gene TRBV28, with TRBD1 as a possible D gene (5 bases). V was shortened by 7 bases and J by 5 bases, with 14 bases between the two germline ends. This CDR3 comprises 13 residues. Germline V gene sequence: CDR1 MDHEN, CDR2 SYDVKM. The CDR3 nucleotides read TGTGCCAGCAATGGGGGAGGCGGGACTGAAGCTTTCTTT. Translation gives CASNGGGGTEAFF.

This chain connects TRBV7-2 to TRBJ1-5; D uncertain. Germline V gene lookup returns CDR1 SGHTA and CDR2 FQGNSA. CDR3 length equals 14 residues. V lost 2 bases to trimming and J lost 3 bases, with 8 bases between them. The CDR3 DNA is TGTGCCAGCAGCTTACGGGGTTACAATCAGCCCCAGCATTTT. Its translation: CASSLRGYNQPQHF.

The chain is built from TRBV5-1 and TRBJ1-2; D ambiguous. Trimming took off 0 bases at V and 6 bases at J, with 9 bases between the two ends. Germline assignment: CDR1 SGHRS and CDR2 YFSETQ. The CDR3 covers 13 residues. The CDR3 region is CASSLDGGNGYTF. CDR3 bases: TGCGCCAGCAGCTTGGACGGCGGAAATGGCTACACCTTC.

The CDR3 sequence: CASSYRDSTDTQYF. The CDR3 bases are TGTGCCAGCAGCTACCGAGATAGCACAGATACGCAGTATTTT. The V and J genes are TRBV5-5 and TRBJ2-3; D ambiguous. This CDR3 comprises 14 residues. V shed 3 bases and J shed 0 bases, with 8 bases lying between them. Germline V lookup: CDR1 SGHKS, CDR2 YYEKEE (reference sequence).

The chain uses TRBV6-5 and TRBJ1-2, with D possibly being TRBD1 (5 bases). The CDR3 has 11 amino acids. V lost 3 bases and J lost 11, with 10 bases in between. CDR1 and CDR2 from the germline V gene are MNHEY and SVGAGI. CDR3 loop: CASSYGGVYTF. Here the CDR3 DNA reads TGTGCCAGCAGTTATGGGGGGGTTTACACCTTC.

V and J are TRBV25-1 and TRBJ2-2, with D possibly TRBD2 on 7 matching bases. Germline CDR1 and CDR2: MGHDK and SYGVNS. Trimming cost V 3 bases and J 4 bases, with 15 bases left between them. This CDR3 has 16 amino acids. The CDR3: CASSEFGGLGTGELFF. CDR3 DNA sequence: TGTGCCAGCAGTGAGTTCGGGGGGCTGGGCACCGGGGAGCTGTTTTTT. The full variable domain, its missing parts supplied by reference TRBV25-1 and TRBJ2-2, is EADIYQTPRYLVIGTGKKITLECSQTMGHDKMYWYQQDPGMELHLIHYSYGVNSTEKGDLSSESTVSRIRTEHFPLTLESARPSHTSQYLCASSEFGGLGTGELFFGEGSRLTVL.

The DNA of the CDR3 is TGTGCCAGCAGCTTAGCGGGGACAGGGGGCGTTGGGGCCAACGTCCTGACTTTC. This codes for CASSLAGTGGVGANVLTF. The genes are TRBV11-3 and TRBJ2-6; 12 bases align to TRBD1. The ends lost 1 base at V and 3 bases at J; junction bases unmatched: 4. The CDR3 length is 18 residues. Germline values: CDR1 SGHNT, CDR2 YENEEA.

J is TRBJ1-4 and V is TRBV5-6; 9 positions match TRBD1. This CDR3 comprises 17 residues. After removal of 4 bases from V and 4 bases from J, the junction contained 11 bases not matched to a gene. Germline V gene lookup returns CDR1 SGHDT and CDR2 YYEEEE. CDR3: CASSQTGQGPINEKLFF. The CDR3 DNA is TGTGCCAGCAGCCAGACCGGACAGGGGCCAATTAATGAAAAACTGTTTTTT.